What follows are 20 T cell receptor beta chains derived from one specimen sequenced in a study of T cell repertoires and leukemia-associated antigens. What these receptors recognize is not known. TCRdb fed the 5' RACE reads into MiXCR, producing one record per CDR3 protein. This repertoire shows roughly 12,000 distinct CDR3 sequences, about 38% found once; its top ten account for 30% to 40%. Sequencing was done on a sample of CD3+ T cells sorted from blood and cultured. These receptors all come from a female donor in good health.

This clonotype was counted at least ten times. The chain uses TRBV19 and TRBJ2-3; 12 bases map to TRBD2. After removal of 6 bases from V and 2 bases from J, the junction contained 6 bases not matched to a gene. The length of the CDR3 is 16 residues. Germline lookup yields CDR1 LNHDA and CDR2 SQIVND (reference sequence). In DNA form, the CDR3 reads TGTGCCAGTAGCCCAGGACTAGCGGGAAACACAGATACGCAGTATTTT. Amino acid sequence: CASSPGLAGNTDTQYF.

The chain joins TRBV15 to TRBJ2-7; no definite D call. The CDR3 is made up of 17 amino acids. The germline V and J ends were trimmed by 0 bases and 3 bases, with 18 bases remaining between them. Germline loops: CDR1 LNHNV, CDR2 YYDKDF (reference sequence). The CDR3 DNA is TGTGCCACCAGCAGAGATTTCACCGCAGCTTGCGGCTACGAGCAGTACTTC. Its translation is CATSRDFTAACGYEQYF.

This clonotype showed up just a few times. The conserved phenylalanine or tryptophan is not found at the CDR3 terminus, so this likely reflects a read error. The V gene is TRBV7-2, the J gene TRBJ2-1; 12 positions agree with TRBD2. This CDR3 is 17 amino acids long. V gave up 4 bases and J gave up 9 bases; unmatched junction bases: 13. Germline V gene sequence: CDR1 SGHTA, CDR2 FQGNSA. CDR3 DNA: TGTGCCAGCAGCTCACGCTCGACTAGCGGGAGAACTTGTGAGCAGTTCCTC. It is translated as CASSSRSTSGRTCEQFL.

V is TRBV15 and J is TRBJ2-6; no clear D gene. This CDR3 comprises 17 residues. V was clipped by 1 base and J by 0 bases, with 10 bases between them. From germline, CDR1 is LNHNV and CDR2 YYDKDF (reference sequence). The CDR3, as DNA: TGTGCCACCAGCAGAGTGGGCATGAACTCTGGGGCCAACGTCCTGACTTTC. Its translation is CATSRVGMNSGANVLTF. Full variable domain (remainder filled in from reference TRBV15 and TRBJ2-6): DAMVIQNPRYQVTQFGKPVTLSCSQTLNHNVMYWYQQKSSQAPKLLFHYYDKDFNNEADTPDNFQSRRPNTSFCFLDIRSPGLGDTAMYLCATSRVGMNSGANVLTFGAGSRLTVL.

This sequence joins TRBV24-1 and TRBJ2-1; 7 bases map to TRBD2. The germline V gene encodes CDR1 KGHDR and CDR2 SFDVKD. V shed 2 bases, J shed 1 base, and the junction held 4 bases outside the gene matches. This CDR3 region has 16 residues. The CDR3 protein is CATSDSGLVSYNEQFF. CDR3 coding DNA: TGTGCCACCAGTGATTCCGGACTAGTTTCCTACAATGAGCAGTTCTTC.

This clonotype has a count of ten or more. This rearrangement joins TRBV4-3 to TRBJ2-7, with TRBD1 matching 8 bases. With V trimmed by 2 bases and J by 3 bases, 6 bases remained unmatched. Germline-derived CDR1 and CDR2 are LGHNA and YSLEER. The CDR3 sequence is 15 residues long. The CDR3 DNA sequence: TGCGCCAGCAGCCAATCACAGGGGGTCCACTACGAGCAGTACTTC. Amino acids: CASSQSQGVHYEQYF.

A remark on this clonotype: This CDR3 is missing its conserved last phenylalanine or tryptophan, likely due to a read error. The limits of the CDR3 on the DNA are not certain, so only TCRdb's listed CDR3 is given. This chain uses TRBV24-1 with TRBJ2-6; the table's D call TRBD1 went unverified against the DNA. Germline lookup yields CDR1 KGHDR and CDR2 SFDVKD. The CDR3 spans 18 amino acids, including both terminal residues. CDR3: CATSDNTGTGLNIQYFGA.

The chain's CDR3 is CSVARGQRNQPQHF. The CDR3 bases are TGCAGCGTTGCAAGAGGACAGCGCAATCAGCCCCAGCATTTT. This chain uses TRBV29-1 with TRBJ1-5; D is perhaps TRBD1 (6 bases). The CDR3 spans 14 residues. Trimming stripped 4 bases from V and 2 bases from J, with 12 bases between. Germline V lookup: CDR1 SQVTM, CDR2 ANQGSEA.

The chain employs TRBV24-1 and TRBJ2-1; 7 positions match TRBD2. Germline V CDR1 and CDR2: KGHDR, SFDVKD. The CDR3 totals 14 residues. The V gene end was trimmed by 4 bases and the J gene end by 8 bases; junction bases not matched to a gene: 7. CDR3 loop: CATSDRWGRDEQFF. In DNA form, the CDR3 reads TGTGCCACCAGTGACCGATGGGGGAGGGATGAGCAGTTCTTC.

This clonotype was observed a handful of times. The CDR3 is CASSLGPSTDTQYF. CDR3 DNA sequence: TGTGCCAGCAGTCTTGGACCTAGCACAGATACGCAGTATTTT. This rearrangement joins TRBV12-3 or TRBV12-4 to TRBJ2-3; D call uncertain. This CDR3 has 14 residues. The germline V and J ends were trimmed by 5 bases and 0 bases, with 9 bases remaining between them.

A word on this clonotype: Given a much more abundant clone one base away, this may be a read error. This is likely a read error, given that the CDR3 carries no conserved phenylalanine or tryptophan at its end. J is TRBJ1-1 and V is TRBV7-9; the match to TRBD1 covers 9 bases. CDR3 length: 13 residues. Germline values: CDR1 SEHNR, CDR2 FQNEAQ (reference sequence). With 9 bases clipped from V and 5 bases from J, the junction kept 7 bases outside the gene matches. In nucleotides, the CDR3 is TGTGCCAGTACGGACAGGGGTAAGACTGAAGCTTTCCTT. Translated: CASTDRGKTEAFL.

Concerning this clonotype itself: At one boundary the junction diverges from the germline segment, which might be a read error. The V and J genes are TRBV3-1 and TRBJ2-1; D remains ambiguous. CDR1 LGHDT and CDR2 YNNKEL come from the germline V gene (reference sequence). The CDR3 consists of 16 residues. CDR3 residues: CAGSQSSRGLSNEQFF. CDR3 coding DNA: TGTGCCGGCAGCCAGAGTTCTCGCGGCCTTAGCAATGAGCAGTTCTTC.

The chain has TRBV12-3 or TRBV12-4 and TRBJ2-7, with TRBD1 matching over 9 bases. The CDR3 is 15 amino acids. V gave up 5 bases and J gave up 3 bases; unmatched junction bases: 8. In DNA, the CDR3 is TGTGCCAGCAGTACCACAGGGGGCGGATACTACGAGCAGTACTTC. Its translation: CASSTTGGGYYEQYF.

This sequence joins TRBV7-8 and TRBJ2-1; TRBD2 matches 8 bases. The CDR3 length is 19 residues. V shed 5 bases and J 2 bases; nucleotides not matched to a gene: 17. Per the germline V gene, CDR1 is SGHVS and CDR2 is FQNEAQ. CDR3 coding DNA: TGTGCCAGCAGCCCCGTGGCATCGGGTCCAGCGGGAGCCTACAATGAGCAGTTCTTC. Translated: CASSPVASGPAGAYNEQFF.

As for this clonotype: Since a much larger clone is just one base distant, this may be a read error. This chain connects TRBV20-1 to TRBJ2-7; no firm D call. Germline V CDR1 and CDR2: DFQATT, SNEGSKA (reference sequence). The CDR3 consists of 14 residues. Trimming cost V 5 bases and J 2 bases, with 16 bases left between them. CDR3 residues: CSAGAPTEPYEQYF. The CDR3 coding sequence is TGCAGTGCTGGAGCCCCGACCGAGCCCTACGAGCAGTACTTC.

J is TRBJ2-5 and V is TRBV20-1; TRBD2 aligns across 9 bases. The CDR3 has 18 amino acids. Germline V gene lookup returns CDR1 DFQATT and CDR2 SNEGSKA (reference sequence). With V trimmed by 2 bases and J by 1 base, 14 bases remained unmatched. In DNA, the CDR3 is TGCAGTGCTAGAAGCTTAGGCAGGGCTAGCGGGATCCAAGAGACCCAGTACTTC. It encodes CSARSLGRASGIQETQYF.

This clonotype has a count of ten or more. The chain recombines TRBV28 with TRBJ2-7, with a tentative D call TRBD2 (5 bases). Germline V gene sequence: CDR1 MDHEN, CDR2 SYDVKM. Trimming stripped 5 bases from V and 4 bases from J, with 15 bases between. The CDR3 is 14 residues long. The CDR3 loop is CASSPGLALYEQYF. The CDR3 nucleotides are TGTGCCAGCAGTCCCGGGTTAGCGCTATACGAGCAGTACTTC.

This clonotype was found once. The chain is built from TRBV4-1 and TRBJ1-2, with D maybe TRBD1 (6 bases). This CDR3 contains 15 residues. Per germline, CDR1 MGHRA and CDR2 YSYEKL. Deletions cut 1 base from V and 4 bases from J, with 13 bases between. The CDR3, as DNA: TGCGCCAGCAGCCAAGGGCGGGGGGCAGGCTATGGCTACACCTTC. Its protein product is CASSQGRGAGYGYTF.

As concerns this clonotype: Relative to the germline gene, one junction end is altered; a read error may explain this. The chain has TRBV7-2 and TRBJ2-2; the D gene is possibly TRBD2 (5 bases). The CDR3 has 15 residues. Germline V gene data show CDR1 as SGHTA and CDR2 as FQGNSA. For the CDR3, the DNA is TGTGCCAGCAGCTTAACTAACGGAAACACCGGGGAGCTGTCTTTT. This codes for CASSLTNGNTGELSF.

This chain connects TRBV20-1 to TRBJ2-5, with D possibly matching TRBD1 (6 bases). This CDR3 contains 13 residues. CDR1 DFQATT and CDR2 SNEGSKA come from the germline V gene (reference sequence). V was clipped by 7 bases and J by 5 bases, with 17 bases between them. CDR3 residues: CSGRQEVMETQYF. CDR3 bases: TGCAGTGGCAGACAGGAGGTAATGGAGACCCAGTACTTC.